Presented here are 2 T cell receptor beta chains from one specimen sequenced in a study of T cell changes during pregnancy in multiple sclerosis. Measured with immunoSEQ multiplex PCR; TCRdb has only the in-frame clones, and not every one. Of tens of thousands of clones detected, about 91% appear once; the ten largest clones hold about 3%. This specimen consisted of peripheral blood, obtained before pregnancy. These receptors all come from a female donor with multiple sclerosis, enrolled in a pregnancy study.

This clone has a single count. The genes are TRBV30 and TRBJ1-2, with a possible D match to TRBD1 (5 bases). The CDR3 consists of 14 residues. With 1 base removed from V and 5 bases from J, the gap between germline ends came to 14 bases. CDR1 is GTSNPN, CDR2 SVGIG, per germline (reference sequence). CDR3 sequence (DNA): TGTGCCTGGAGTGCCGGGGGTGGGGGGTATGGCTACACCTTC. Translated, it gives CAWSAGGGGYGYTF.

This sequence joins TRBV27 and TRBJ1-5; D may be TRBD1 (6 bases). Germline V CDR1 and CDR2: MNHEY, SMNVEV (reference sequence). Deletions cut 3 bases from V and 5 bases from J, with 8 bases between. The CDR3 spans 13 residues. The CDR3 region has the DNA TGTGCCAGCAGTTTCTCAGGGGATCAGCCCCAGCATTTT. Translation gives CASSFSGDQPQHF.